A single sample gave rise to the 12 T cell receptor beta chains below, sequenced in a study of long-term antiretroviral therapy in people with HIV. A v3.0 immunoSEQ assay was performed at survey level. Using immunoSEQ multiplex PCR, the repertoire was profiled, and TCRdb retains in-frame clones only, with some absent. This sample yields tens of thousands of clones, of which around 79% are seen a single time; about 5.5% belongs to the top ten. This sample comprised unsorted PBMCs, obtained 1.1 years before starting antiretroviral therapy. Receptors were obtained from a woman younger than 45 with HIV.

This clone has a single count. One end of the junction varies from germline; a read error may be responsible. Other nucleotide sequences in the sample specify the same CDR3. The gene calls are TRBV7-8 and TRBJ1-2; 8 positions match TRBD1. The CDR3 consists of 16 residues. Germline V gene lookup returns CDR1 SGHVS and CDR2 FQNEAQ. CDR3 coding DNA: TGTGCCAGCAGCTTAGGTCAATTGGGGACAGGCAGAGGCTACACTTTC. Protein: CASSLGQLGTGRGYTF.

The V and J genes are TRBV5-4 and TRBJ2-1; possibly TRBD1 or TRBD2 for D (5 bases each). The CDR3 sequence is 13 residues long. Germline lookup yields CDR1 SGHNT and CDR2 YYREEE (reference sequence). The germline V and J ends were trimmed by 4 bases and 4 bases, with 9 bases remaining between them. The CDR3 region is CASSEGPYNEQFF. CDR3 DNA: TGTGCCAGCAGCGAGGGACCATACAATGAGCAGTTCTTC.

This clone was seen only once. The chain combines TRBV4-1 with TRBJ2-5, with a possible D match to TRBD1 (5 bases). CDR1 is MGHRA, CDR2 YSYEKL, per germline. The CDR3 runs 13 residues. V was pared by 3 bases and J by 3 bases, with 8 bases between. CDR3 bases: TGCGCCAGCAGCCAGGGCAGGGAAGAGACCCAGTACTTC. This sequence encodes CASSQGREETQYF.

The rearrangement joins TRBV7-9 to TRBJ1-2; D unresolved. V shed 5 bases and J shed 1 base, with 8 bases lying between them. The CDR3 covers 13 residues. Germline V gene lookup returns CDR1 SEHNR and CDR2 FQNEAQ (reference sequence). The CDR3 DNA reads as TGTGCCAGCAGCGCCGCCCTTAACTATGGCTACACCTTC. Translation: CASSAALNYGYTF.

The CDR3 region has the DNA TGTGCCAGCACCGCCCCTCCCAGTCAGCCCCAGCATTTT. Translation gives CASTAPPSQPQHF. The chain couples TRBV28 to TRBJ1-5; D not resolved. Germline V gives CDR1 MDHEN, CDR2 SYDVKM. The CDR3 runs to 13 residues. V lost 7 bases to trimming and J lost 6 bases, with 13 bases between them.

The chain has TRBV29-1 and TRBJ1-4, with 11 bases that match TRBD1. Germline V gene data show CDR1 as SQVTM and CDR2 as ANQGSEA. The CDR3 covers 13 residues. V was pared by 7 bases and J by 6 bases, with 4 bases of the junction left unmatched. CDR3 nucleotides: TGCAGCGCTCCGGACAGGGGGCATGAAAAACTGTTTTTT. This sequence encodes CSAPDRGHEKLFF.

The J gene is TRBJ1-1, the V gene TRBV28, with unresolved D. Germline CDR1 and CDR2: MDHEN and SYDVKM. This CDR3 has 13 amino acids. Trimming took 3 bases from V and 1 from J, leaving 6 bases between them. The CDR3 region has the DNA TGTGCCAGCAGTTTTGGGGAGAACACTGAAGCTTTCTTT. Its translation is CASSFGENTEAFF.

This sequence joins TRBV5-4 and TRBJ2-1; D is undetermined. Germline assignment: CDR1 SGHNT and CDR2 YYREEE (reference sequence). The CDR3 has 16 amino acids. Trimming left V 0 bases short and J 2 bases short, with 12 bases between. CDR3 DNA sequence: TGTGCCAGCAGCTTGGCGGCGAAACTTACCTACAATGAGCAGTTCTTC. This translates into CASSLAAKLTYNEQFF.

This clone came up once. The sample contains more than one DNA sequence encoding this CDR3. The chain is built from TRBV5-6 and TRBJ2-6; D may be TRBD1 (5 bases). The CDR3 has 15 amino acids. CDR1 is SGHDT, CDR2 YYEEEE, per germline. The V and J ends lost 0 bases and 1 base respectively, with 5 bases between them. The CDR3 sequence is CASSLAGSGANVLTF. The DNA for the CDR3 is TGTGCCAGCAGCTTGGCAGGGTCTGGGGCCAACGTCCTGACTTTC.

The J gene is TRBJ1-1, the V gene TRBV4-1, with D maybe TRBD1 (5 bases). CDR3 size: 15 residues. CDR1 is MGHRA and CDR2 is YSYEKL in the germline V gene. V lost 1 base and J lost 3, with 12 bases in between. CDR3 coding DNA: TGCGCCAGCAGCCAAGGGAGGGGTGGGGACACTGAAGCTTTCTTT. Translation: CASSQGRGGDTEAFF.

The chain employs TRBV5-1 and TRBJ1-4, with 8 nucleotides matching TRBD1. The CDR3 totals 18 residues. Per the germline V gene, CDR1 is SGHRS and CDR2 is YFSETQ. Trimming took 1 base from V and 0 from J; bases not matched to a gene: 8. For the CDR3, the DNA is TGCGCCAGCAGCTTGTTGGGGACGGGACAGGCAACTAATGAAAAACTGTTTTTT. Its translation: CASSLLGTGQATNEKLFF.

The chain is built from TRBV2 and TRBJ2-2; 7 bases align to TRBD1. CDR1 and CDR2 from the germline V gene are SNHLY and FYNNEI. The ends lost 3 bases at V and 0 bases at J; junction bases unmatched: 13. CDR3 length: 19 residues. For the CDR3, the DNA is TGTGCCAGCAGTGATTTCCCCGACAGGGAGAGTACGAACACCGGGGAGCTGTTTTTT. Protein product: CASSDFPDRESTNTGELFF.